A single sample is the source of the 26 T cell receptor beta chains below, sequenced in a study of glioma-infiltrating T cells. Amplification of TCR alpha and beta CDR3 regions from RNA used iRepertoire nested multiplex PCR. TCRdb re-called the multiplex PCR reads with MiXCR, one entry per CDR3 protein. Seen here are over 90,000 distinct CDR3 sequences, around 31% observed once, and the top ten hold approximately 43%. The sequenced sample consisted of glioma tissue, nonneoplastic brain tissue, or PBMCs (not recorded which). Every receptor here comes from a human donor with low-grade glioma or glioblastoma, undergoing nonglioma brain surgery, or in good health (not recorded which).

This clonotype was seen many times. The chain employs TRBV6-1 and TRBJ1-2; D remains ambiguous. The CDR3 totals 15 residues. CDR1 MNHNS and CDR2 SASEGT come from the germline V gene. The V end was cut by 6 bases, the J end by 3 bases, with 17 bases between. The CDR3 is CASRNPSVFYYGYTF. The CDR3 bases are TGTGCCAGCAGAAACCCCTCGGTCTTTTACTATGGCTACACCTTC.

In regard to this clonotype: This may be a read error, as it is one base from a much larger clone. In nucleotides, the CDR3 is TGCAGTGCTAGAGACAGGGGGGAGCAGTACTTC. It translates to CSARDRGEQYF. This chain links TRBV20-1 with TRBJ2-7; 7 nucleotides agree with TRBD1. Unmatched junction bases numbered 0, after V lost 0 bases and J lost 7 bases. The CDR3 is made up of 11 amino acids. CDR1 and CDR2 from the germline V gene are DFQATT and SNEGSKA (reference sequence).

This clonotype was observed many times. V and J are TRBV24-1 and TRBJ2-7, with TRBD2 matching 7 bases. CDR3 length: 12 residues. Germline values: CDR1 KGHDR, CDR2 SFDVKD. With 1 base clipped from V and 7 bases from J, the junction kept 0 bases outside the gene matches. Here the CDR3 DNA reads TGTGCCACCAGTGATTTAGCGGGGGAGCAGTACTTC. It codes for CATSDLAGEQYF.

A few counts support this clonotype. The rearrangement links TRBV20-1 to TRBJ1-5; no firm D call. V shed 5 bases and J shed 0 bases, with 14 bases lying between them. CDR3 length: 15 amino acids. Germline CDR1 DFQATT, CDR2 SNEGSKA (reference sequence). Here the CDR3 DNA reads TGCAGTGCTGCTGACGAACAGTTTAGCAATCAGCCCCAGCATTTT. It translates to CSAADEQFSNQPQHF.

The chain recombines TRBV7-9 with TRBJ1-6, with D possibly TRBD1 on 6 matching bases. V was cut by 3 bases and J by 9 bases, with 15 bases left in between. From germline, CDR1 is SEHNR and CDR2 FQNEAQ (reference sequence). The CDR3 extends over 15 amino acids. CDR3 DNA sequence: TGTGCCAGCAGCTTCCAGGGGATCGGGGGTTCACCCCTCCACTTT. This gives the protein CASSFQGIGGSPLHF.

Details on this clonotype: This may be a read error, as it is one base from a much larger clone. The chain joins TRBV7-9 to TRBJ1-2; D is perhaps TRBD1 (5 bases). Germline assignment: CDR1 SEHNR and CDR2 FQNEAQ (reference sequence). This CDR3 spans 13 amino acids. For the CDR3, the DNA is TGTGCCAGCAGCCCGAGGGACCTCTATGGCTACAACTTC. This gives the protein CASSPRDLYGYNF.

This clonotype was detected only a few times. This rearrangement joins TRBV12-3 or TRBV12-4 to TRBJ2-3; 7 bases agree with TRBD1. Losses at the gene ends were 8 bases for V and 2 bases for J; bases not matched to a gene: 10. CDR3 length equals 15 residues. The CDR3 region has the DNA TGTGCCAGCTGCAGTGGGGACAGAATCACAGATACGCAGTATTTT. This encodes CASCSGDRITDTQYF.

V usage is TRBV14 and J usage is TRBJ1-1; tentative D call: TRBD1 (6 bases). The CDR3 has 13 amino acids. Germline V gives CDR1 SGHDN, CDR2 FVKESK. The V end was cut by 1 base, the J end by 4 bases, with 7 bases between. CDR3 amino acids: CASSQGGPTEAFF. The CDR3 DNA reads TGTGCCAGCAGCCAAGGGGGGCCCACTGAAGCTTTCTTT.

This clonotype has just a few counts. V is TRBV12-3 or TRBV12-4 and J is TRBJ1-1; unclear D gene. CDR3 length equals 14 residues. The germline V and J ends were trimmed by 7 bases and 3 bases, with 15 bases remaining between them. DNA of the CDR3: TGTGCCAGCACCGCCCAGGCCGACTACACTGAAGCTTTCTTT. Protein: CASTAQADYTEAFF.

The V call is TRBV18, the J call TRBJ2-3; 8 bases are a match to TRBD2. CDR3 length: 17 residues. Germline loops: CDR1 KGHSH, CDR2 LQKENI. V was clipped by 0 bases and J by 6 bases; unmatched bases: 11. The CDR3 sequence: CASSPPVVGGADDTQYF. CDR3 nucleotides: TGTGCCAGCTCACCACCGGTTGTCGGGGGGGCCGATGATACGCAGTATTTT.

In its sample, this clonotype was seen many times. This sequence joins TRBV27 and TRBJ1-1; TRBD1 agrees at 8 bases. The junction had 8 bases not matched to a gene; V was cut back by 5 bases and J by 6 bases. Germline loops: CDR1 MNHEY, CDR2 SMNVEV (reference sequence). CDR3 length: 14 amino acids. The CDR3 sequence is CASSLQGTGPEAFF. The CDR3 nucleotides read TGTGCCAGCAGTCTGCAAGGGACAGGCCCTGAAGCTTTCTTT.

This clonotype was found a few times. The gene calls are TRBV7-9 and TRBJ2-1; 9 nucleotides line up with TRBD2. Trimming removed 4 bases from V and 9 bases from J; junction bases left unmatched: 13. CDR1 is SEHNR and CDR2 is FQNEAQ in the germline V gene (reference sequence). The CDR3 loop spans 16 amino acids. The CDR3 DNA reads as TGTGCCAGCAGCTCCCGGCCAGCGGGGGGTTTTGGTGAGCAGTTCTTC. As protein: CASSSRPAGGFGEQFF.

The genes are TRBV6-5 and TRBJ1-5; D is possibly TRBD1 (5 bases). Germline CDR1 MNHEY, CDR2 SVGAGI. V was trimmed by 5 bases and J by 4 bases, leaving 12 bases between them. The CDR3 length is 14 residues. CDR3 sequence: CASSDAGKNQPQHF. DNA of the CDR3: TGTGCCAGCAGTGATGCAGGGAAGAATCAGCCCCAGCATTTT.

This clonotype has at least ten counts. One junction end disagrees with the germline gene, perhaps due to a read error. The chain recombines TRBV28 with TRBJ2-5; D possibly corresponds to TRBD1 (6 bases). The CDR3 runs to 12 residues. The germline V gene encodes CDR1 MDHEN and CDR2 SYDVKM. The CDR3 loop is CASSLGRQVGRF. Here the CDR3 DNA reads TGTGCCAGCAGTTTGGGGCGACAGGTTGGACGCTTC.

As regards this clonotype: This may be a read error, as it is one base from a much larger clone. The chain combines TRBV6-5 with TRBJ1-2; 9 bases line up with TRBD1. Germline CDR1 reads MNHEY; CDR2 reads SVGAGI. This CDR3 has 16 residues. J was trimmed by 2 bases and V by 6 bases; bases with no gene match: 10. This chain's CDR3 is CASSSRQGEGNYGYTF. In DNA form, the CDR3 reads TGTGCCAGCAGCTCCAGACAGGGGGAGGGGAACTATGGCTACACCTTC.

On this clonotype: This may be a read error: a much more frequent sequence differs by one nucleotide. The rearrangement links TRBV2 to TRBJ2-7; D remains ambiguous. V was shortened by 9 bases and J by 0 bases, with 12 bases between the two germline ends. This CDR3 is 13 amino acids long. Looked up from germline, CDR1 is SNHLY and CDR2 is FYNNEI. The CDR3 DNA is TGTGCCAGAAGAGGTGCGATCTCCTACGAGCAGTACTTC. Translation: CARRGAISYEQYF.

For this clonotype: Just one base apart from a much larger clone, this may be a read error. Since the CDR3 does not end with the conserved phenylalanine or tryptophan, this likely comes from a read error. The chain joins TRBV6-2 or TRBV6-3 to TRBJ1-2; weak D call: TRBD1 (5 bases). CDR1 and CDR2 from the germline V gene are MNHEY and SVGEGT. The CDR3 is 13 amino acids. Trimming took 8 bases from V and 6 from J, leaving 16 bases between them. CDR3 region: CASHKRGEDGYTL. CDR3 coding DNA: TGTGCCAGCCACAAGAGAGGGGAGGATGGCTACACCCTC.

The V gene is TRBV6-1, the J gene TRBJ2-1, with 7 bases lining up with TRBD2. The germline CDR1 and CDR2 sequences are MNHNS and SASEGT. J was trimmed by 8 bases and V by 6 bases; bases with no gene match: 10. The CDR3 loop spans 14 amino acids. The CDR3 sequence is CASRDASGNYEQFF. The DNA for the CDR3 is TGTGCCAGCAGGGATGCTAGCGGAAACTATGAGCAGTTCTTC.

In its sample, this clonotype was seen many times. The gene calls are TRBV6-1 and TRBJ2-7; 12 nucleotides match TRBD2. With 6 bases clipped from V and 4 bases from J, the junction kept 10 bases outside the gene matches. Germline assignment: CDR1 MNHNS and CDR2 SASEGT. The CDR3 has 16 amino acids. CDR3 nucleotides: TGTGCCAGCAGCCCAAGACTAGCGGGGGCCCAGTACGAGCAGTACTTC. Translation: CASSPRLAGAQYEQYF.

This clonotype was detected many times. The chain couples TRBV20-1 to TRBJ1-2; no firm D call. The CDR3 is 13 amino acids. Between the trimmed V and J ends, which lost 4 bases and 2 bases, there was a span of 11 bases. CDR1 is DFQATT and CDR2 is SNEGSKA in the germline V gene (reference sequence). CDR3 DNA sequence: TGCAGTGCTATTCCACCCGGGAACTATGGCTACACCTTC. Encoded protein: CSAIPPGNYGYTF.

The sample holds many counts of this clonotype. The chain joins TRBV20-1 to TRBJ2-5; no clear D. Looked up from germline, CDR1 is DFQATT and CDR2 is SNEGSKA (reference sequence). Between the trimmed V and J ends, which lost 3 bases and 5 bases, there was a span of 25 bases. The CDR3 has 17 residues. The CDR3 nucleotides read TGCAGTGCTAGCCTAACCGGCGCAAGACGTAATAGCGAGACCCAGTACTTC. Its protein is CSASLTGARRNSETQYF.

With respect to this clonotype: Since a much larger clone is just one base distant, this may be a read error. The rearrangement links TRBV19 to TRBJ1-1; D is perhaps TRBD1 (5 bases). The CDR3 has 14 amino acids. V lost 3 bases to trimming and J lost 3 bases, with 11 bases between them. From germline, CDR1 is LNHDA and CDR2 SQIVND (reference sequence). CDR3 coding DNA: TGTGCCAGTAGTATTAGGAGGGACGACACTGAAGCTTTCTTT. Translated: CASSIRRDDTEAFF.

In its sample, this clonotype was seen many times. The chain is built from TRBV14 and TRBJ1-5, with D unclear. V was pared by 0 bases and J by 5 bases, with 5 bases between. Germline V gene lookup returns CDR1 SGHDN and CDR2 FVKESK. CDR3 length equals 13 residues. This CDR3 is CASSQDTYQPQHF. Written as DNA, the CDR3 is TGTGCCAGCAGCCAAGACACATATCAGCCCCAGCATTTT.

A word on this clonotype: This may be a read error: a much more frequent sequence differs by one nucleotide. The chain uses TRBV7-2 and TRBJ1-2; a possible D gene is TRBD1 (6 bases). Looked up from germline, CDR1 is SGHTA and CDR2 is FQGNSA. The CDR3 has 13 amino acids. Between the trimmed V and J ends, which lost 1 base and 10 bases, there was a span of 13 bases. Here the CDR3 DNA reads TGTGCCAGCAGCTTAGGAGGGGGGCGTGACTACACCTTC. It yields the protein CASSLGGGRDYTF.

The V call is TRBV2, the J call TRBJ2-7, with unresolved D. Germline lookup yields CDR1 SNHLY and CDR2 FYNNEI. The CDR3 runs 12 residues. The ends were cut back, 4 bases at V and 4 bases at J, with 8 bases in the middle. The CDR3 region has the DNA TGTGCCAGCAGTGGGGAACCGTACGAGCAGTACTTC. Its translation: CASSGEPYEQYF.

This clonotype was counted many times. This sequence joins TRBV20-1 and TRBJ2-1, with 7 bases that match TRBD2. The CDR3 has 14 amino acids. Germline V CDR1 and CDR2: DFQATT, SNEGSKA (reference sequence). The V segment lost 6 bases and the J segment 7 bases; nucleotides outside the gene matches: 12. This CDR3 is CSAALAFGPNEQFF. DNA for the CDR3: TGCAGTGCGGCACTAGCGTTCGGGCCTAATGAGCAGTTCTTC.